This entry concerns a single T cell receptor beta chain. What it recognizes is unknown. The method was immunoSEQ multiplex PCR; TCRdb's version includes in-frame clones alone and lacks a portion of them. Of more than 65,000 clones in the sample, roughly 78% were seen once. The data were taken from a study of OX40 agonist ivuxolimab in advanced cancers. About the research overall: Ivuxolimab is a fully human IgG2 antibody that activates OX40 (CD134). Regarding the study as a whole: Among patients with partial responses at 0.1-3.0 mg/kg, clonal expansion was among the lowest.

Germline CDR1 reads SGHTA; CDR2 reads FQGNSA. The V and J ends lost 5 bases and 4 bases, in that order; junction bases with no gene match: 11. CDR3 length: 16 residues. Sequenced material: CD4+ or CD8+ T cells sorted from blood, taken in a trial of the OX40 agonist ivuxolimab. This chain connects TRBV7-2 to TRBJ2-3; 8 nucleotides match TRBD2. The TCR comes from an adult with an advanced solid tumor such as melanoma, head and neck, liver or kidney cancer. CDR3 coding DNA: TGTGCCAGCAGCCGCCCCGGGGGGGGCAAGGCAGATACGCAGTATTTT. Its protein is CASSRPGGGKADTQYF.